This T cell receptor (beta chain) was profiled in a study of T cells in Graves' hyperthyroidism and ophthalmopathy. Newly diagnosed hyperthyroidism, duration under 2 months, in patients aged 18 to 65. The germline V gene encodes CDR1 SQVTM and CDR2 ANQGSEA. This CDR3 comprises 16 residues. V lost 6 bases to trimming and J lost 1 base; unmatched junction nucleotides: 10. RNA transcripts served as the template for amplifying TCR beta CDR3 regions. The TCR CDR3 was amplified in a first-round RT-PCR using the HTBI primer set. TCRdb ran MiXCR on the multiplex PCR reads and lists one entry per CDR3 protein. The table shows a few hundred thousand distinct CDR3 sequences, with approximately 25% occurring only once.

The J gene is TRBJ1-1, the V gene TRBV29-1, with 11 bases fitting TRBD1. The sequenced sample consisted of blood. This TCR derives from a man aged 45-65 years with Graves' hyperthyroidism. CDR3 protein: CSVPTDRGRRNTEAFF. Written as DNA, the CDR3 is TGCAGCGTCCCCACGGACAGGGGGCGACGGAACACTGAAGCTTTCTTT. Complete variable domain (other parts from reference TRBV29-1 and TRBJ1-1): SAVISQKPSRDICQRGTSLTIQCQVDSQVTMMFWYRQQPGQSLTLIATANQGSEATYESGFVIDKFPISRPNLTFSTLTVSNMSPEDSSIYLCSVPTDRGRRNTEAFFGQGTRLTVV.